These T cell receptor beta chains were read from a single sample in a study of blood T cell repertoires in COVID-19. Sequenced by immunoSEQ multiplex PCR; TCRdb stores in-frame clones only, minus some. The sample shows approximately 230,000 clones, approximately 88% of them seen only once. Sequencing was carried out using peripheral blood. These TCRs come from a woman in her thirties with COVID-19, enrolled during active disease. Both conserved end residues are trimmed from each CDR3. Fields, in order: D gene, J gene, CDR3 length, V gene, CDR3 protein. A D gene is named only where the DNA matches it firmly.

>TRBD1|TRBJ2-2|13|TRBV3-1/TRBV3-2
ASSPGTGGTGELF
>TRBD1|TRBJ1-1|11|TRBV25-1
ASSRTGHTEAF
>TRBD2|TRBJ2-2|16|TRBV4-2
ASSLFTSGRGNTGELF
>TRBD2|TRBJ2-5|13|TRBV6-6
ASSYFREGRETQY
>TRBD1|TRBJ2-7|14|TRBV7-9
ASSLALGQGSYEQY
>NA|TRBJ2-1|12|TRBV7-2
ASSLVYGRNEQF
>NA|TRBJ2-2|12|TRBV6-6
ASSLRENTGELF
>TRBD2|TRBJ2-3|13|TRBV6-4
ASSDRPSGRVTQY
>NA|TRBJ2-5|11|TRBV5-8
ASSLVFQETQY
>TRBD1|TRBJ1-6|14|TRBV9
ASSVAGTANNSPLH
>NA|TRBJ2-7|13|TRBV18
ASSLRDTASYEQY
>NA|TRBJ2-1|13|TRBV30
AWSVRSGATNEQF
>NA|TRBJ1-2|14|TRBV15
ATSRDLVSGDYGYT
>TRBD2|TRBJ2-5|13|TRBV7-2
ASSLVSGGAETQY
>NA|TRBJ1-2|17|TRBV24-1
ATSDYSAGQGRANYGYT
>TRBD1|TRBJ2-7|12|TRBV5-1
ASSPGDRGYEQY
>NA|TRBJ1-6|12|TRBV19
ASNPTQGYSPLH
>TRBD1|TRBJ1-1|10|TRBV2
ASLVTGGGAF
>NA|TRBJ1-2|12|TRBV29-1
SAHGQENNYGYT
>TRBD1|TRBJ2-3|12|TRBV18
ASSPIAQGAGQY
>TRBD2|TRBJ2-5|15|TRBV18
ASSPRGGGGAQETQY
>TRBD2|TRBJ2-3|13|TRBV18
ASSPTSGDTDTQY
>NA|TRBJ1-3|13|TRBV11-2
ASSSYRDRGNTIY
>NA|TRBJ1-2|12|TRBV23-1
ASSQRGPYGGYT
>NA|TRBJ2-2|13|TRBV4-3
ASSQDRGEAGELF
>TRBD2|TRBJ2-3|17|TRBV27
ASSLNNPGLAGSADTQY
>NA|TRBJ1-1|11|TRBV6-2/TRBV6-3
ASSSTERGGAF
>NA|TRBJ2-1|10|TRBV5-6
ASSLGGRKGF
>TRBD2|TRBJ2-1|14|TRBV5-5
ASSRTAGLAGNEQF
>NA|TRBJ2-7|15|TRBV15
ATSRDFWGGLPYEQY
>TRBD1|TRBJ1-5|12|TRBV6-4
ASSPTGVDQPQH
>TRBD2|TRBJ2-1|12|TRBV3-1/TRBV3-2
ASSGREAYNEQF
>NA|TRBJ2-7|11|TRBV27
ASSLDSLDEQY
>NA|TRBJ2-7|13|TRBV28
ASSLDRTLDYEQY
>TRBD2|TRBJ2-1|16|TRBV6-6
ASSPLGTSGYSYNEQF
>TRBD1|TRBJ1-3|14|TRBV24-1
ATSDAGTGAGNTIY
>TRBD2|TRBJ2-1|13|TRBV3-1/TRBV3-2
ASRPQEGGNNEQF
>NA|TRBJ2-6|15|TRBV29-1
SVEFSGRTSGANVLT
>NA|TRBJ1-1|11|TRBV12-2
ASRPADRTEAF
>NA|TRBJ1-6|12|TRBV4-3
ASSQIPSGSPMD
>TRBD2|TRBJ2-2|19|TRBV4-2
ASSRALGTGTSGGGTGELF
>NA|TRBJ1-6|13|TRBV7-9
ASSLDVGGNSPLH
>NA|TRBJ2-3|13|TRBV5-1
ASSLALEGTDTQY
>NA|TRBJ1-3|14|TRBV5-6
ASSLVAGARGNTIY
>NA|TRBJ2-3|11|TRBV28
AIGSQATDTQY
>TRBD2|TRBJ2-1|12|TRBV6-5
ASSSGTRMSEQF
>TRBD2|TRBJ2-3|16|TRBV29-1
SVDLGGPSGGLTDTQY
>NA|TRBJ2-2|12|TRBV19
ASISRGRSGELF
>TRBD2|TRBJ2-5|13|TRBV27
ASRASGGAGETQY
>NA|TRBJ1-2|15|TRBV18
ASSPWTPQTFNYGYT
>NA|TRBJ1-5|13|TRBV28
ASSSGNRGNQPQH
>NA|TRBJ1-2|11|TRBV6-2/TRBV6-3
ASSYGGDYGYT
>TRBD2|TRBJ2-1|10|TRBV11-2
ASSLGIAGKF
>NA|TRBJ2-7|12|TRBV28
ASRNPGYFYEQY
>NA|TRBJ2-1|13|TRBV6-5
ASSYSMWGNNEQF
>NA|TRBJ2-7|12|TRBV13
ASSLGPSIYEQY
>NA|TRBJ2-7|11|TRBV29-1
SVVGGLSYEQY
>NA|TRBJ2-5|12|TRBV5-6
ASSLMSDQETQY